This T cell receptor beta chain derives from a study of identical twins (dated by TCRdb to the mid-2010s). In the study overall: The study deep-sequenced TCR alpha and beta repertoires from monozygotic twins, unrelated adults of various ages and cord blood to test whether fetal clonotypes persist. Replicate twin experiments were performed at different times using different library preparation protocols to rule out contamination. Study-wide conclusions, independent of this receptor: Because the same donors could not be followed over many years, the conclusions relied on cross-sectional statistical analysis. Compared with coincidental sharing between unrelated individuals, an excess of low generation-probability sequences was observed among out-of-frame TCR alpha sequences shared between twins. In beta out-of-frame sequences, excess twin sharing was weaker, because having fewer shared sequences lowered the signal-to-noise ratio. Recombination models systematically underestimated out-of-frame TCR alpha sharing in monozygotic twins but agreed with sharing between unrelated individuals. Abundant cord blood beta clonotypes carried fewer insertions; young adult naive repertoires showed a weaker similar trend, while memory repertoires showed none. Invariant T cells such as MAIT and iNKT could partly confound zero-insertion analyses, though diverse VJ usage argued against this for most clonotypes.

Receptor libraries were prepared by 5' RACE. Sequenced on an Illumina HiSeq 2000. Template switching added a universal primer binding site, and the final cDNA carried a unique molecular identifier that allowed TCR cDNA molecules to be counted accurately. Specific primers in the conserved constant-segment region were used to synthesize first-strand cDNA for the TCR alpha and beta chains. To control for contamination, each cDNA library was double barcoded with a SMART-Mk sample barcode plus Illumina barcodes. TruSeq adapter sequences, together with Illumina sample barcodes, were added in two successive PCR steps. Sequencing of the TCR alpha and beta cDNA libraries was done on the Illumina HiSeq platform using custom primers. The published analysis was carried out like this. Unique molecular identifiers were extracted from raw reads with MiGEC, and CDR3 positions were determined with MiXCR. Recombination models were inferred per individual with the repgenHMM and IGoR tools using an EM algorithm. Shared clonotype analysis was performed with the tcR package in R, normalizing sharing by the product of cloneset sizes. To study raw recombination free of thymic and clonal selection effects, out-of-frame nonproductive sequences were analyzed. TCRdb ran its own pipeline on the public reads, namely fastp trimming at Q25 and MiXCR clone calling, and kept in-frame beta chains. Rows are combined by CDR3 protein, so each entry shows the most common genes and DNA. The authors' filters were not applied to this entry. This sample has just over 450,000 distinct CDR3 sequences in its table, and approximately 15% of those were observed once. Around 0.57% of the sample lies in the top ten.

Every donor in the study was a healthy Caucasian. The twin cohort consisted of three pairs of female monozygotic twins, all aged roughly 18 to 30 years. CD4+ and CD8+ T cell populations were isolated with positive isolation kits from Invitrogen. Only a few counts were recorded for this clonotype. No antigen is known for it. Base quality data are lacking; no much larger clone is found one base away. Via the germline V gene, CDR1 is MNHNS and CDR2 SASEGT. At the junction V is shortened by 6 bases and J by 1 base, with 13 bases in between. Reading from cysteine to phenylalanine, the CDR3 counts 15 amino acids. The read is trimmed to its CDR3 DNA, 45 bases read in frame from base 1. These data also featured in a second study, about yellow fever vaccine responses in identical twins. As that second paper reports: The authors reported that the T cell response to vaccination in identical twins appeared partly convergent and partly personalized. Focusing on identical twins, the study followed the T cell clones that responded to the vaccine, and did so with precision.

This chain joins TRBV6-1 to TRBJ2-4, with a tentative D call of TRBD1 or TRBD2, each matching 5 bases. Input material: CD4+ T cells sorted from blood. The TCR comes from a woman between 18 and 29 years old in good health. The nucleotide sequence is given as TGTGCCAGCAGACTAGGGGTGGGGGCCAAAAACATTCAGTACTTC. This encodes CASRLGVGAKNIQYF.